The clone carrying this TCR beta chain was observed a handful of times. This entry comes from a study of blood T cell repertoires in COVID-19. As for the study in general: Donors in the United States, Italy and Spain gave samples during acute or convalescent COVID-19. T cells, B-cell-depleted T cells, or PBMCs supplied cDNA or gDNA.

As handled by the study authors: Amplification with reference gene primers provided the estimates of nucleated cell counts. The data were produced by immunoSEQ multiplex PCR, yet TCRdb's version contains in-frame clones alone and is incomplete. The DNA was the basis for D and trimming; V, J and clone size are from that table. The repertoire includes hundreds of thousands of clones, approximately 89% of them detected once, and about 1.6% sits in the top ten. This sequence was found in a woman aged 60 to 75 who had recovered from COVID-19. The specimen sequenced was peripheral blood.

CDR3 in amino acids: CASSSYRDGYTF. The CDR3 DNA sequence: TGTGCCAGCAGTAGCTACAGGGACGGCTACACCTTC. The rearrangement uses TRBV6-5 and TRBJ1-2; D may be TRBD1 (6 bases). The CDR3 spans 12 residues. The germline CDR1 and CDR2 sequences are MNHEY and SVGAGI. Trimming removed 5 bases at V and 8 bases at J, with 12 bases between.